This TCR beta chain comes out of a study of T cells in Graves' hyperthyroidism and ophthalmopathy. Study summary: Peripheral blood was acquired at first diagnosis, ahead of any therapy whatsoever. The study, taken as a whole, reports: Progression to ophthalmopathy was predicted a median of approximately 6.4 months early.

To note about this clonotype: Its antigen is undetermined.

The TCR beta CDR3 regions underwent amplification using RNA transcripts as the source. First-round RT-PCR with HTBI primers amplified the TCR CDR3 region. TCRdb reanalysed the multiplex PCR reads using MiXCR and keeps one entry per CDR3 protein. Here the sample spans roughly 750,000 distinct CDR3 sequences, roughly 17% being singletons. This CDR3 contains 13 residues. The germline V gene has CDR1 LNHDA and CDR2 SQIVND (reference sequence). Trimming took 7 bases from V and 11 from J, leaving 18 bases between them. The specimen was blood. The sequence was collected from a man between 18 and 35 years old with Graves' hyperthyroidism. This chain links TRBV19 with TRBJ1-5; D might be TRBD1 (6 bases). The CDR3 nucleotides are TGTGCCAGTACCTTGGACAGACTATCGGCCCAGCATTTT. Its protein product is CASTLDRLSAQHF. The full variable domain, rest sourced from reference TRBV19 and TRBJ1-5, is DGGITQSPKYLFRKEGQNVTLSCEQNLNHDAMYWYRQDPGQGLRLIYYSQIVNDFQKGDIAEGYSVSREKKESFPLTVTSAQKNPTAFYLCASTLDRLSAQHFGDGTRLSIL.